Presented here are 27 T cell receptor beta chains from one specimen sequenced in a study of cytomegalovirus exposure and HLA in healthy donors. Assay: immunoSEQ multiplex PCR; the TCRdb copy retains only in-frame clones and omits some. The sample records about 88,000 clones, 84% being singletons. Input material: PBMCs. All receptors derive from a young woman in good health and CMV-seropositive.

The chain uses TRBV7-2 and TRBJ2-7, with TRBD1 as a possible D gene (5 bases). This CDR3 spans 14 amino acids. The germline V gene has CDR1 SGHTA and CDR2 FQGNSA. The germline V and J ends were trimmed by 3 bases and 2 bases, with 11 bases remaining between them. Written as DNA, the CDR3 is TGTGCCAGCAGCTTCGCGACAGAAACCTACGAGCAGTACTTC. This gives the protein CASSFATETYEQYF.

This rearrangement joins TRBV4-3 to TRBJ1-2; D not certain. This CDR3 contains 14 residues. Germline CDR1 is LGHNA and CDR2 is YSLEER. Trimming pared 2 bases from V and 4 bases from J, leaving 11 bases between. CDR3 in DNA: TGCGCCAGCAGCCAAATCGGAGGATTCTATGGCTACACCTTC. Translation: CASSQIGGFYGYTF.

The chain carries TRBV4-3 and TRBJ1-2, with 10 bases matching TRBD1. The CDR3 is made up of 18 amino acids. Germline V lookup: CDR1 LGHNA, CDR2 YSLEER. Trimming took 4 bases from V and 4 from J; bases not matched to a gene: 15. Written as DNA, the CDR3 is TGCGCCAGCAGCCTAAATCTACCCGGGACAGGGGTGGTCTATGGCTACACCTTC. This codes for CASSLNLPGTGVVYGYTF.

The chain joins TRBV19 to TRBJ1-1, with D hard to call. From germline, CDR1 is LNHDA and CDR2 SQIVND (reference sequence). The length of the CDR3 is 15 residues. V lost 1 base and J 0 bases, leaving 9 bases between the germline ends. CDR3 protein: CASSIVNSLNTEAFF. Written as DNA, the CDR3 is TGTGCCAGTAGTATAGTGAACAGCCTGAACACTGAAGCTTTCTTT.

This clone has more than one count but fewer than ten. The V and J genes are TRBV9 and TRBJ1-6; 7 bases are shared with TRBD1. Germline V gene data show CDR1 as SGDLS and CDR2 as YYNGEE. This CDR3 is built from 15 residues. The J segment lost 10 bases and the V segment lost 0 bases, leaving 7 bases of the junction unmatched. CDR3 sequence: CASSVDARGWSPLHF. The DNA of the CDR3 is TGTGCCAGCAGCGTAGATGCCAGGGGGTGGTCACCCCTCCACTTT.

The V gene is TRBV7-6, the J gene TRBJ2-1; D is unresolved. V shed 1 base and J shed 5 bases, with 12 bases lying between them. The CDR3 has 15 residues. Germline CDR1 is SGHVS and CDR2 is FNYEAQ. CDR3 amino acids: CASSLVARWDNEQFF. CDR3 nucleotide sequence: TGTGCCAGCAGCTTAGTGGCTAGATGGGACAATGAGCAGTTCTTC.

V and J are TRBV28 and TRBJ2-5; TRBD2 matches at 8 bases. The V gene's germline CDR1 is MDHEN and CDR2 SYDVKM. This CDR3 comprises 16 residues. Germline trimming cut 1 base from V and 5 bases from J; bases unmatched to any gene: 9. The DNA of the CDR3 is TGTGCCAGCAGTTTATCCCTCCCGGGGGGGTTGGAGACCCAGTACTTC. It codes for CASSLSLPGGLETQYF. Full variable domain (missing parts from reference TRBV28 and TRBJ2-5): DVKVTQSSRYLVKRTGEKVFLECVQDMDHENMFWYRQDPGLGLRLIYFSYDVKMKEKGDIPEGYSVSREKKERFSLILESASTNQTSMYLCASSLSLPGGLETQYFGPGTRLLVL.

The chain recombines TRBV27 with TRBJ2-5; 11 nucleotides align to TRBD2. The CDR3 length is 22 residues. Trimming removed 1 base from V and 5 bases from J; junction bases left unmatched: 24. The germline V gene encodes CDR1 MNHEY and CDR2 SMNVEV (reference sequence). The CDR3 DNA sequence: TGTGCCAGCAGTTTATTTTTTCCCCGAGGTCGCCTAGCGGGGGGTCCGGGGGAGACCCAGTACTTC. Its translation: CASSLFFPRGRLAGGPGETQYF.

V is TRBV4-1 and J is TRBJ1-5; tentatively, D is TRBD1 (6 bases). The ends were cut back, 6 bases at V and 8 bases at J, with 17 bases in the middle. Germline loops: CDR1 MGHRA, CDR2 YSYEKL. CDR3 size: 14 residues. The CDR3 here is CASSSGRGNEPQHF. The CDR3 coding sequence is TGCGCCAGCAGTTCAGGCAGGGGTAATGAGCCCCAGCATTTT.

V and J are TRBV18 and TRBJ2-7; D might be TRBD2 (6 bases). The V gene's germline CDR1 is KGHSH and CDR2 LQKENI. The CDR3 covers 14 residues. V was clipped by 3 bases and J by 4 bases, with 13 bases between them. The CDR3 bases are TGTGCCAGCTCACCGCCCTCACGGGAGTACGAGCAGTACTTC. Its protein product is CASSPPSREYEQYF.

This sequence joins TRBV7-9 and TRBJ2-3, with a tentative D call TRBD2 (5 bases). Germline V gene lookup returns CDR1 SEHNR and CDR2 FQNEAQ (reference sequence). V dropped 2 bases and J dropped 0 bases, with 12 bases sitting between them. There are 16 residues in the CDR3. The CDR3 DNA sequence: TGTGCCAGCAGCTTAATCTTGTTAGCGAGCACAGATACGCAGTATTTT. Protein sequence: CASSLILLASTDTQYF.

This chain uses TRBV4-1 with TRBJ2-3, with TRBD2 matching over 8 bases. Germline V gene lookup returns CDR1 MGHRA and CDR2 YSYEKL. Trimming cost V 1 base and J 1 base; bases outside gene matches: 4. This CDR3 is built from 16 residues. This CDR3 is CASSQGPAGGTDTQYF. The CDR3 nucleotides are TGCGCCAGCAGCCAAGGCCCAGCGGGGGGCACAGATACGCAGTATTTT.

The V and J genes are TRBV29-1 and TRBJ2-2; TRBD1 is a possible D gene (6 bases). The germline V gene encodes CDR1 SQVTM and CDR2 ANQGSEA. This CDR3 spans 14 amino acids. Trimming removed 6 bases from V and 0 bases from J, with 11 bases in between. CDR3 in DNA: TGCAGCGTCAGGACAGATACGAACACCGGGGAGCTGTTTTTT. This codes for CSVRTDTNTGELFF.

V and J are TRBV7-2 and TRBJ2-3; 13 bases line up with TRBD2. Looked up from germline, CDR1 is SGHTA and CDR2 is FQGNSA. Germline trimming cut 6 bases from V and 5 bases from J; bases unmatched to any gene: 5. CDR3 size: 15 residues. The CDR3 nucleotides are TGTGCCAGCAGAACTAGCGGGGGGGCCGGAGATACGCAGTATTTT. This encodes CASRTSGGAGDTQYF.

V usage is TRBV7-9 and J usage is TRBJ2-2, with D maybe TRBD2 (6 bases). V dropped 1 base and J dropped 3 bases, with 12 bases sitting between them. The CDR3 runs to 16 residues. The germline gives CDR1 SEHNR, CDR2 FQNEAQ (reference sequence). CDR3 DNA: TGTGCCAGCAGCTTAGTGGAGGGTATAGACACCGGGGAGCTGTTTTTT. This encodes CASSLVEGIDTGELFF.

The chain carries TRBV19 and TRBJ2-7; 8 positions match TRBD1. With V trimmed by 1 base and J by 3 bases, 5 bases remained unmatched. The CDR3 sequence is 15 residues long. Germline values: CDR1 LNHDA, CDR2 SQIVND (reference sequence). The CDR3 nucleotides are TGTGCCAGTAGTATAGGCTGGGACAGGATCTACGAGCAGTACTTC. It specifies CASSIGWDRIYEQYF.

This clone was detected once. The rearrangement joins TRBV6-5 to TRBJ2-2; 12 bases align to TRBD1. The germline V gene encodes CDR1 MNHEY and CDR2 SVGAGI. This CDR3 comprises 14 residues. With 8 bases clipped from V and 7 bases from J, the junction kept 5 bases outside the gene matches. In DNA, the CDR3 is TGTGCCAGCTGCCGGGACAGGGGGCACGGGGAGCTGTTTTTT. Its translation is CASCRDRGHGELFF.

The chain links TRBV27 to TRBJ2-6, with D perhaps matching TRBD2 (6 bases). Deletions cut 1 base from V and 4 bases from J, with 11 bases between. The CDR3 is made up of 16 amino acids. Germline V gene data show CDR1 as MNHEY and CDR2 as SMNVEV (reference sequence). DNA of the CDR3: TGTGCCAGCAGTTTATATCGGGGGACCGGGGCCAACGTCCTGACTTTC. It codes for CASSLYRGTGANVLTF.

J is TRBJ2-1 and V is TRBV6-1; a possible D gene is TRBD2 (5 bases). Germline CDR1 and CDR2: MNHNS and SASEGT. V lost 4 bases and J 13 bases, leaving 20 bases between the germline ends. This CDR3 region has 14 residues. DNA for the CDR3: TGTGCCAGCAGTGTCGCCTACGGGGTCAGACTCCAGTTCTTC. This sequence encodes CASSVAYGVRLQFF.

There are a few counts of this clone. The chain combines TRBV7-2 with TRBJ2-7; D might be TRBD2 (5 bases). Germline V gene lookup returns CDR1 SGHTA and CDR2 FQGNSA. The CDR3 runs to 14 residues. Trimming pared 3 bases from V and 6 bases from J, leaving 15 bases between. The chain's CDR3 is CASSFPDSSGEQYF. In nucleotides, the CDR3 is TGTGCCAGCAGCTTTCCGGACTCGTCGGGCGAGCAGTACTTC.

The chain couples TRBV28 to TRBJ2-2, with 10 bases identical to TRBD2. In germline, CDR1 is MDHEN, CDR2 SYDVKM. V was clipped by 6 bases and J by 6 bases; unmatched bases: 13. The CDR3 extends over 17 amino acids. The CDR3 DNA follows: TGTGCCAGCAGAAGCGGGGGGGCGGGAGTGGGTTCCGGGGAGCTGTTTTTT. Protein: CASRSGGAGVGSGELFF. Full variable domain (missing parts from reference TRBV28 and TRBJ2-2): DVKVTQSSRYLVKRTGEKVFLECVQDMDHENMFWYRQDPGLGLRLIYFSYDVKMKEKGDIPEGYSVSREKKERFSLILESASTNQTSMYLCASRSGGAGVGSGELFFGEGSRLTVL.

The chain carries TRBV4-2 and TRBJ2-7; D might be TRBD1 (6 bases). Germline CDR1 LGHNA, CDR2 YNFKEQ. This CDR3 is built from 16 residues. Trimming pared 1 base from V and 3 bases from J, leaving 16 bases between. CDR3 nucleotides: TGTGCCAGCAGCCAAGTTAGACAGGCTGGTCTCTACGAGCAGTACTTC. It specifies CASSQVRQAGLYEQYF.

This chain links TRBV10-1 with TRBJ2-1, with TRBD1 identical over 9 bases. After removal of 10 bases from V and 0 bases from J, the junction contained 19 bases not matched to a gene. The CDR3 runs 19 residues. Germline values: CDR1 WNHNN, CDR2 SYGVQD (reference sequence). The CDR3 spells CANSVTGTGPTFSYNEQFF. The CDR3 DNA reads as TGCGCCAACTCCGTTACCGGGACAGGGCCAACATTCTCCTACAATGAGCAGTTCTTC.

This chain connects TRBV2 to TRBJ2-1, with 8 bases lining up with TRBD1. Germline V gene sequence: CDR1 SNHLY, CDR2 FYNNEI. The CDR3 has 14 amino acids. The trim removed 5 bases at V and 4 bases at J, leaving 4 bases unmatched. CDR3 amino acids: CASSYRTGYNEQFF. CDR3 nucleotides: TGTGCCAGCAGTTACAGGACAGGGTACAATGAGCAGTTCTTC.

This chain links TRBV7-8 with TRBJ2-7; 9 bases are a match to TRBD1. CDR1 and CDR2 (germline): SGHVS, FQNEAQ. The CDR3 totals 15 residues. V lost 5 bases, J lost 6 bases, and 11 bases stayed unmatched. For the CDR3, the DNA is TGTGCCAGCAGCCCCTACAGGGGGCCGAGCAGCGAGCAGTACTTC. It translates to CASSPYRGPSSEQYF.

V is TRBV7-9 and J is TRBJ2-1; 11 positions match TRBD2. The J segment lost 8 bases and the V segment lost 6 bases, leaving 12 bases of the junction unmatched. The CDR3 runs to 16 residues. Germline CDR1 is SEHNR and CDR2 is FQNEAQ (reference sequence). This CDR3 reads CASRPISGGAWDEQFF. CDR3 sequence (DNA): TGTGCCAGCAGGCCAATTAGCGGGGGGGCTTGGGATGAGCAGTTCTTC.

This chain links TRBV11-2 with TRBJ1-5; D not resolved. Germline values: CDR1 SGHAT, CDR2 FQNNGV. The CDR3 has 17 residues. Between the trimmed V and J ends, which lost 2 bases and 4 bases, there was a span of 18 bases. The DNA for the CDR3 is TGTGCCAGCAGCTTACGGTCGAACGGACCGGGGAATCAGCCCCAGCATTTT. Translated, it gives CASSLRSNGPGNQPQHF.